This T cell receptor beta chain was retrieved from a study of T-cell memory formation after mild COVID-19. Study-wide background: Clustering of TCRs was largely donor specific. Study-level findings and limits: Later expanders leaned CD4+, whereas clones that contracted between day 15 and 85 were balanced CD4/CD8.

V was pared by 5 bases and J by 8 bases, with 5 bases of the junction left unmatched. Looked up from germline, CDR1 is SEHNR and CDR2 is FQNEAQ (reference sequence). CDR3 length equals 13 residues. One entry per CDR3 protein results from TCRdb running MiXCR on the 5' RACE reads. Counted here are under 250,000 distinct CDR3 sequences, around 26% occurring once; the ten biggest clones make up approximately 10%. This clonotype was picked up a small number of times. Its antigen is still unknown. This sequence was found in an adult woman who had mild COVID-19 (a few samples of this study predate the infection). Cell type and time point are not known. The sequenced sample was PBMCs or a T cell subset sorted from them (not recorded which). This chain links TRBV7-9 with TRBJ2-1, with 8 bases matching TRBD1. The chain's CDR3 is CASSRGQGHEQFF. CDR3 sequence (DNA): TGTGCCAGCAGCCGCGGACAGGGCCATGAGCAGTTCTTC. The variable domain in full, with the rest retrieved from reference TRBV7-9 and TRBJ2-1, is DTGVSQNPRHKITKRGQNVTFRCDPISEHNRLYWYRQTLGQGPEFLTYFQNEAQLEKSRLLSDRFSAERPKGSFSTLEIQRTEQGDSAMYLCASSRGQGHEQFFGPGTRLTVL.